These 11 T cell receptor beta chains originate from one sample sequenced in a study of control samples from healthy donors and cancer patients. Clones were read by immunoSEQ multiplex PCR, and TCRdb kept only the in-frame ones, dropping some. The sample gives 100,000 to 150,000 clones, approximately 92% of which show up once; under 3% is in the top ten. The sample consisted of blood. The source is a man aged 35-49 years in good health.

The chain combines TRBV12-3 or TRBV12-4 with TRBJ1-2; weak D call: TRBD1 (5 bases). The V and J ends lost 2 bases and 9 bases respectively, with 13 bases between them. CDR3 length: 13 residues. The CDR3 region is CASSLRAGWSYTF. The CDR3 bases are TGTGCCAGCAGTTTAAGGGCAGGGTGGAGCTACACCTTC.

V usage is TRBV6-5 and J usage is TRBJ1-4; the D is unclear. The germline V and J ends were trimmed by 2 bases and 3 bases, with 10 bases remaining between them. From germline, CDR1 is MNHEY and CDR2 SVGAGI. The CDR3 sequence is 15 residues long. CDR3 loop: CASSYQVLANEKLFF. CDR3 DNA sequence: TGTGCCAGCAGTTACCAGGTTTTGGCTAATGAAAAACTGTTTTTT.

V and J are TRBV5-8 and TRBJ2-1; D not certain. The V end lost 4 bases, the J end lost 15 bases, and 17 bases lay between the germline ends. This CDR3 region has 12 residues. CDR1 and CDR2 (germline): SGHTS, YDEGEE. The CDR3 DNA follows: TGTGCCAGCAGCCCCGGGCCTACGAGCTTGTTCTTC. Its translation is CASSPGPTSLFF.

The chain is built from TRBV7-3 and TRBJ2-5, with D possibly TRBD2 on 5 matching bases. The germline gives CDR1 SGHTA, CDR2 FQGTGA. This CDR3 region has 13 residues. Trimming removed 5 bases at V and 7 bases at J, with 14 bases between. CDR3 bases: TGTGCCAGCAGCAAAAACCGCGAGGGGACCCAGTACTTC. It translates to CASSKNREGTQYF.

J is TRBJ2-3 and V is TRBV5-1; TRBD2 is a possible D gene (5 bases). CDR1 SGHRS and CDR2 YFSETQ come from the germline V gene. Trimming removed 1 base from V and 2 bases from J, with 8 bases in between. There are 14 residues in the CDR3. The chain's CDR3 is CASSLYGDTDTQYF. In nucleotides, the CDR3 is TGCGCCAGCAGCTTGTACGGGGACACAGATACGCAGTATTTT.

The chain combines TRBV5-1 with TRBJ1-2; 12 bases align to TRBD1. V lost 7 bases to trimming and J lost 8 bases; unmatched junction nucleotides: 15. This CDR3 has 16 amino acids. Germline-derived CDR1 and CDR2 are SGHRS and YFSETQ. Here the CDR3 DNA reads TGCGCCAGCTCCCTCACAACGGGACAGGGGGCGGGCGGCTACACCTTC. This encodes CASSLTTGQGAGGYTF.

The rearrangement uses TRBV19 and TRBJ2-3, with D possibly TRBD1 on 6 matching bases. The germline CDR1 and CDR2 sequences are LNHDA and SQIVND (reference sequence). V lost 4 bases, J lost 0 bases, and 8 bases lay in between. This CDR3 region has 14 residues. The CDR3: CASSSTGSTDTQYF. The CDR3 nucleotides read TGTGCCAGTAGTAGCACAGGGAGCACAGATACGCAGTATTTT.

This chain joins TRBV9 and TRBJ1-3; D not certain. Germline CDR1 and CDR2: SGDLS and YYNGEE. Between the trimmed V and J ends, which lost 4 bases and 0 bases, there was a span of 17 bases. This CDR3 has 17 amino acids. CDR3 sequence: CASSPYGGGTSGNTIYF. The DNA for the CDR3 is TGTGCCAGCAGCCCCTACGGCGGCGGAACCTCTGGAAACACCATATATTTT.

This clone was seen a single time. The gene calls are TRBV15 and TRBJ2-1, with 9 bases identical to TRBD2. This CDR3 spans 14 amino acids. The ends lost 0 bases at V and 10 bases at J; junction bases unmatched: 4. Germline V CDR1 and CDR2: LNHNV, YYDKDF (reference sequence). CDR3 protein: CATSRDPSGGEQFF. The CDR3 coding sequence is TGTGCCACCAGCAGAGATCCCAGCGGGGGGGAGCAGTTCTTC.

V and J are TRBV29-1 and TRBJ1-3, with a weak D call TRBD1 (6 bases). The V end lost 4 bases, the J end lost 7 bases, and 14 bases lay between the germline ends. The CDR3 has 13 residues. The germline gives CDR1 SQVTM, CDR2 ANQGSEA. CDR3 nucleotides: TGCAGCGTTGGAGGGGGAGAACGGAACACCATATATTTT. It encodes CSVGGGERNTIYF.

This chain links TRBV19 with TRBJ2-7; TRBD2 is a possible D gene (7 bases). The CDR3 has 14 residues. Germline CDR1 LNHDA, CDR2 SQIVND (reference sequence). Trimming took off 3 bases at V and 7 bases at J, with 16 bases between the two ends. The CDR3 loop reads CASSIGGATGEQYF. The CDR3, as DNA: TGTGCCAGTAGTATTGGGGGGGCAACGGGGGAGCAGTACTTC.